These T cell receptor beta chains were read from a single sample in a study of blood T cells in healthy people across ages. TCRdb fed the 5' RACE reads into MiXCR, producing one record per CDR3 protein. This table has 700,000 to 950,000 distinct CDR3 sequences, 55% to 70% appearing once. What was sequenced was blood. The receptors were sampled from a man younger than 40 in good health. The CDR3 runs from the conserved cysteine through the conserved F or W. D genes are given only for firm matches. Size is omitted from some rows. Given values are once, few, many or a class for expanded clones.

d_call j_call v_call clone_size cdr3_nt cdr3_aa
TRBD1 TRBJ2-7 TRBV27 - TGTGCCAGCAGTTTCAATATACAGGGGTACGAGCAGTACTTC CASSFNIQGYEQYF
TRBD2 TRBJ2-1 TRBV7-2 - TGTGCCAGCAGCTTAGGGGGACTAGCGGGAGGAGAGCAGTTCTTC CASSLGGLAGGEQFF
- TRBJ2-5 TRBV2 few TGTGCCAGTCGACCTAACCCCCAAGAGACCCAGTACTTC CASRPNPQETQYF
TRBD2 TRBJ2-3 TRBV20-1 - TGCAGTGCTAGTCCCACTAGCGGGGGAACTAGCACAGATACGCAGTATTTT CSASPTSGGTSTDTQYF
- TRBJ2-4 TRBV10-1 - TGCGCCAGCAGTGAGTCGACTCCAGGGCCCTCGCTAGCGCAGTACTTC CASSESTPGPSLAQYF
TRBD2 TRBJ2-7 TRBV10-3 - TGTGCCATCAGTGAAATCGCAGGGAGCGGGAGATCCTACGAGCAGTACTTC CAISEIAGSGRSYEQYF
- TRBJ2-5 TRBV2 - TGTGCCACCCCCAGGGATCAAGAGACCCAGTACTTC CATPRDQETQYF
TRBD1 TRBJ2-5 TRBV7-2 once TGTGCCAGCAGCTTAAGGGGGGACAGGCGCAGGGATCGGGAGCAGTACTTC CASSLRGDRRRDREQYF
- TRBJ1-5 TRBV2 - TGTGCCAGCAGTGAGGTCAGGGGATCGAATCAGCCCCAGCATTTT CASSEVRGSNQPQHF
- TRBJ2-6 TRBV2 - TGTGCCAGCGGCCGGGCAGAAGTCTCTGGGGCCAACGTCCTGACTTTC CASGRAEVSGANVLTF
- TRBJ2-5 TRBV20-1 once TGCAGTGCTAGAGATATGTTCCTTTCCCAAGAGACCCAGTACTTC CSARDMFLSQETQYF
- TRBJ2-1 TRBV9 - TGTGCCAGCAGCCCCTCGGGGACCCCAGGGATCCGTGAGCAGTTCTTC CASSPSGTPGIREQFF
- TRBJ2-7 TRBV7-6 few TGTGCCAGCAGCTTAGGGGGTGTGGGGACTGCCTACGAGCAGTACTTC CASSLGGVGTAYEQYF
- TRBJ2-2 TRBV12-3/TRBV12-4 - TGTGCCAGCAGTTTAGCGCGCCAGGGCATTACCGGGGAGCTGTTTTTT CASSLARQGITGELFF
- TRBJ1-4 TRBV5-6 - TGTGCCAGCAGCCCCAAAGCATGGGGGCTGAATGAAAAACTGTTTTTT CASSPKAWGLNEKLFF
TRBD2 TRBJ2-2 TRBV27 - TGTGCCAGCTCCAACGTAGCGGGAAACACCGGGGAGCTGTTTTTT CASSNVAGNTGELFF
TRBD1 TRBJ1-2 TRBV20-1 - TGCAGTCCTGCGGGGGACAGGGATAACTATGGCTACACCTTC CSPAGDRDNYGYTF
TRBD2 TRBJ2-1 TRBV20-1 - TGCAGTGCTACCCGGACTAGCGGGGTCTACAATGAGCAGTTCTTC CSATRTSGVYNEQFF
- TRBJ2-3 TRBV7-2 - TGTGCCAGCAGCTTCCTCACGGGGTTTAGCACAGATACGCAGTATTTT CASSFLTGFSTDTQYF
- TRBJ2-1 TRBV28 - TGTGGCACGGGCCCTCCCTACGAGCAGTTCTTC CGTGPPYEQFF